The subject of this entry is one TCR beta chain. This table comes from immunoSEQ multiplex PCR, and its TCRdb copy is limited to in-frame clones, with some not included. The sample lists fewer than 250,000 clones, about nine tenths occurring once. These data come from a study of blood T cell repertoires in COVID-19. Study-level background: Samples of COVID-19 (acute and convalescent) were obtained from the United States, Italy and Spain. Sources were T cells, B-cell-depleted T cells, or PBMCs; the material itself was cDNA or gDNA.

Sequencing input: peripheral blood. This TCR was sampled from a middle-aged woman with acute or convalescent COVID-19.

The CDR3 spells CASNRDRGRREKLFF. In nucleotides, the CDR3 is TGTGCCAGCAACCGGGACAGGGGGCGACGGGAAAAACTGTTTTTT. This rearrangement joins TRBV2 to TRBJ1-4; TRBD1 matches 12 bases. Germline CDR1 and CDR2: SNHLY and FYNNEI. There are 15 residues in the CDR3. The trim removed 7 bases at V and 8 bases at J, leaving 8 bases unmatched.